The clone carrying this T cell receptor (beta chain) has a single count. What it binds is not known. The sample is drawn from a study of T cell repertoires in cytomegalovirus infection. For the study at large: Carrying CMV and the relevant HLA type showed in public TCR beta signatures. Study-level results: Identification of carriers of CMV plus the relevant HLA was achieved through cumulative public TCR beta family frequency. The ex vivo response was dominated by HLA-C-restricted CMV-specific TCR beta clonotypes.

Germline CDR1 MNHNY, CDR2 SVGAGI (reference sequence). The CDR3 loop spans 13 amino acids. V gave up 8 bases and J gave up 7 bases; unmatched junction bases: 7. Using its own MiXCR run on the reads, TCRdb lists one record per CDR3 protein. The sample records 480,000 or so distinct CDR3 sequences, about 11% being singletons. The chain is built from TRBV6-6 and TRBJ2-1; 8 positions agree with TRBD1. This TCR derives from a human donor in good health (CMV status not recorded). Some clones in this sample may be carry-over from other donors' samples. The sample consisted of PBMCs. The CDR3 DNA sequence: TGTGCCAGCGACCCCGGACAGGGAAATGAGCAGTTCTTC. It is translated as CASDPGQGNEQFF.